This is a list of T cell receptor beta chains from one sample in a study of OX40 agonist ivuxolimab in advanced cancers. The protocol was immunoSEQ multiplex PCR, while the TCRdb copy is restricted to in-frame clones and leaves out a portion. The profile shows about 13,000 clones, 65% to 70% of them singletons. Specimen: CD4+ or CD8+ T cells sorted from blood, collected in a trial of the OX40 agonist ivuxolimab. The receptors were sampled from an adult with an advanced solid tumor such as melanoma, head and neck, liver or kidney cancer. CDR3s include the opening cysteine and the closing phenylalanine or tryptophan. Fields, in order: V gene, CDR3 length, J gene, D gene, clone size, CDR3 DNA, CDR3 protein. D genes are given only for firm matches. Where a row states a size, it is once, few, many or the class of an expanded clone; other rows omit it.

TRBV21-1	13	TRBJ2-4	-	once	TGTGCCAGCAGCAGGGGAGCCAAAAACATTCAGTACTTC	CASSRGAKNIQYF
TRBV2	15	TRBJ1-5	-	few	TGTGCCAGCAGTCTACTTGGGGGGGCAGGTCAGCCCCAGCATTTT	CASSLLGGAGQPQHF
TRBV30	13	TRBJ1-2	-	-	TGTGCCTGGAGTCCGGTGGCCAACTATGGCTACACCTTC	CAWSPVANYGYTF
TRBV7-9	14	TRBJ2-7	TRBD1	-	TGTGCCAGCAGCCCTAGGGGACAGAGCTACGAGCAGTACTTC	CASSPRGQSYEQYF
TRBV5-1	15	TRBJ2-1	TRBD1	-	TGCGCCAGCAGCACCGGACAGGGCTCCTACAATGAGCAGTTCTTC	CASSTGQGSYNEQFF
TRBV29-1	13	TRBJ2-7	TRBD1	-	TGCAGCGCCGAGGACAGGCCTTCCTACGAGCAGTACTTC	CSAEDRPSYEQYF
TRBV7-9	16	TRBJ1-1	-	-	TGTGCCAGCAGCTTAGCGGTAAGTCCGAGGAAGCCTGAAGCTTTCTTT	CASSLAVSPRKPEAFF
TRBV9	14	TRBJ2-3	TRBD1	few	TGTGCCAGCAGCACAGGACAGGGGAGAAGTACGCAGTATTTT	CASSTGQGRSTQYF
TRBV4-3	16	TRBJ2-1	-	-	TGCGCCAGCAGCCAAGATCCAGGGTTGACCTACAATGAGCAGTTCTTC	CASSQDPGLTYNEQFF
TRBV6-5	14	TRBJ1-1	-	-	TGTGCCAGCAGTTACTCGTTCACCGGGACGGAAGCTTTCTTT	CASSYSFTGTEAFF
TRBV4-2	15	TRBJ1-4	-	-	TGTGCCAGCAGCCAAGTAAGGAATTTGAATGAAAAACTGTTTTTT	CASSQVRNLNEKLFF
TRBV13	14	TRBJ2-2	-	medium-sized	TGTGCCAGCAGCTCAAACCCCGAGGCCGGGGAGCTGTTTTTT	CASSSNPEAGELFF
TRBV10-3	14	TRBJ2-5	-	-	TGTGCCTCGAGGGCCCGGGAGAACGGGGAGACCCAGTACTTC	CASRARENGETQYF
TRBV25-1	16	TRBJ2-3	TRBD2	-	TGTGCCAGCAGTCCCCGGGGCGGGAGTGGCACAGATACGCAGTATTTT	CASSPRGGSGTDTQYF
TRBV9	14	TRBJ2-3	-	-	TGTGCCAGCAGCGTAGTTGACTCCACAGATACGCAGTATTTT	CASSVVDSTDTQYF
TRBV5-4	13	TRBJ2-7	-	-	TGTGCCAGCAGCCTGTCAGGGAACTTCGAGCAGTACTTC	CASSLSGNFEQYF
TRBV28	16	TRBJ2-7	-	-	TGTGCCAGCAGCGAGAGTAGCGAGAGAGGGGCCTACGAGCAGTACTTC	CASSESSERGAYEQYF
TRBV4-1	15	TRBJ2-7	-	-	TGCGCCAGCAGCCAAGAAAAGCGGGTTTCCTACGAGCAGTACTTC	CASSQEKRVSYEQYF
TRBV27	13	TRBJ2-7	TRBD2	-	TGTGCCAGCGGACTAGCGGGATCCTACGAGCAGTACTTC	CASGLAGSYEQYF
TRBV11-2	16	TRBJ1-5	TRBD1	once	TGTGCCAGCAGCTTGTACGCAGGGACAGGCAATCAGCCCCAGCATTTT	CASSLYAGTGNQPQHF
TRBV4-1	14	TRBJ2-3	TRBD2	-	TGCGCCAGCAGCCTCTCTAGCGGGACAGATACGCAGTATTTT	CASSLSSGTDTQYF
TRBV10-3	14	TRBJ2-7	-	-	TGTGCCATCAGCCCAGGGGGGAGCTCCTACGAGCAGTACTTC	CAISPGGSSYEQYF
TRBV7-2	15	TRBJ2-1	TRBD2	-	TGTGCCAGCAGCGCTGGACTAGACCTTAGGGATGAGCAGTTCTTC	CASSAGLDLRDEQFF
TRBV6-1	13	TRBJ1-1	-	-	TGTGCCAGCACCCCACCCCCGGGGCGTGAAGCTTTCTTT	CASTPPPGREAFF
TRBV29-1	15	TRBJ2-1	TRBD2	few	TGCAGCGTTGATGGACTAGCGGGAACGCCCAATGAGCAGTTCTTC	CSVDGLAGTPNEQFF
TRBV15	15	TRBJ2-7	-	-	TGTGCCACCAGCAGAGACACAGGGAGATACTACGAGCAGTACTTC	CATSRDTGRYYEQYF
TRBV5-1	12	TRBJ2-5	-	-	TGCGCCAGCAGCCCAAATGAAGAGACCCAGTACTTC	CASSPNEETQYF
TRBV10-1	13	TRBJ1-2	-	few	TGCGCCAGCAGCCGGGACTCAGAGGGTGGCTACACCTTC	CASSRDSEGGYTF
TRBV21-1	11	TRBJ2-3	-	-	TGTGCCAAGGGTCTTTACAGATACGCAGTATTT	CAKGLYRYAVF
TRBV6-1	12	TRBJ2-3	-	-	TGTGCCAGCAGCGATCAACAGGGTACGCAGTATTTT	CASSDQQGTQYF
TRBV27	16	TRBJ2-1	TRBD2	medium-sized	TGTGCCAGCACCCAGGGTAGCGGGAGATGGTATGATGAGCAGTTCTTC	CASTQGSGRWYDEQFF
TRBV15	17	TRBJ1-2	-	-	TGTGCCACCAGCAGAGATTTGGCCGAGAACCCGGGGCATGGCTACACCTTC	CATSRDLAENPGHGYTF
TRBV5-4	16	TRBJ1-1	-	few	TGCGCCAGCAGCCAAGGGGTTTCTAGGGGTGACACTGAAGCTTTCTTT	CASSQGVSRGDTEAFF
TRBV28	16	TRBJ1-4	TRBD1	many	TGTGCCAGCAGTTCCTTAACGCAGGGGGCGCGTGAAAAACTGTTTTTT	CASSSLTQGAREKLFF
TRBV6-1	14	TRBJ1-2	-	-	TGTGCCAGCACCGTGGACAGTTCTAACTATGGCTACACCTTC	CASTVDSSNYGYTF
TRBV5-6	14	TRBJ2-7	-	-	TGTGCCAGCAGCGGACAGACTAGCTCCTACGAGCAGTACTTC	CASSGQTSSYEQYF
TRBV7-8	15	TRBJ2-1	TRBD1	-	TGTGCCAGCAGCCATCCGGGACAGGGTACGAATGAGCAGTTCTTC	CASSHPGQGTNEQFF
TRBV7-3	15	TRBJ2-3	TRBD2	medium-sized	TGTGCCAGCAGCTTAAGCGCGGGAGTGGCAGATACGCAGTATTTT	CASSLSAGVADTQYF
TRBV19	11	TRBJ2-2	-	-	TGTGCCAGTAGTATAACTCTAGAGCTGTTTTTT	CASSITLELFF